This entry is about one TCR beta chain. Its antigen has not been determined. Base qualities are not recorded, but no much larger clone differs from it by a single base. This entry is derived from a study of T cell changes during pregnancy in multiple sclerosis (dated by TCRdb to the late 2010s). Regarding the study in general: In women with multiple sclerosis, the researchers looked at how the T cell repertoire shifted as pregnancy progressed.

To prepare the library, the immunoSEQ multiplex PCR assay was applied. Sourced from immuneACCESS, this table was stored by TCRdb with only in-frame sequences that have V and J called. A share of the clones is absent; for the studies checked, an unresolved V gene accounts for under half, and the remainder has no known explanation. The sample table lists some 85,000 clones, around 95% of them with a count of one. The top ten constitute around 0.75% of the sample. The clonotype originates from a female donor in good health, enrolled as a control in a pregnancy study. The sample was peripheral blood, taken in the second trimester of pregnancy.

The nucleotides read TGTGCCAGCAGCACAGGGGGCTCTGCAGATACGCAGTATTTT. Its protein product is CASSTGGSADTQYF. The chain couples TRBV6-4 to TRBJ2-3; TRBD1 aligns with 9 central bases. There are 14 amino acids in the CDR3, from cysteine to phenylalanine inclusive. The only DNA kept is the CDR3, 42 bases in frame from the first base. Trimming removed 6 bases from V and 4 bases from J; the gene matches leave 5 bases unexplained. CDR1 and CDR2 were assigned from the germline V gene as MRHNA and SNTAGT.